This T cell receptor (beta chain) was retrieved from a study of CXCR3-negative and CXCR3-positive naive CD8 T cells. Overall study results and limits: Diversity proved comparably high across both naive subsets and much lower in memory CD8+ cells. Naive CXCR3-positive and CXCR3-negative cells shared similar TRBV-TRBJ usage, unlike memory cells. Expression of CXCR3 was partially reduced after cryopreservation, and fresh PBMCs were used in most assays.

UMI-tagged TRB cDNA libraries were built via 5' RACE. From its re-call of the 5' RACE reads, TCRdb lists each CDR3 protein once, without DNA. This listing includes about 45,000 distinct CDR3 sequences. With respect to this clonotype: Antigen: not known.

Germline lookup yields CDR1 DFQATT and CDR2 SNEGSKA (reference sequence). The CDR3 runs to 15 residues. The TCR sequence derives from a human donor in good health. Some clones in this sample may be carry-over from other donors' samples. Material for sequencing was memory CD8+ T cells from blood. The rearrangement links TRBV20-1 to TRBJ1-3; TCRdb indicates TRBD1, and absent DNA this call remains unverified. The CDR3 here is CSAREAGAIRNTIYF.